This T cell receptor beta chain was found in a study of T cell changes during pregnancy in multiple sclerosis (dated by TCRdb to the late 2010s). In terms of the full investigation: The study looked at changes in the T cell repertoire across pregnancy in women with multiple sclerosis.

The library came from the immunoSEQ multiplex PCR assay. TCRdb took over this immuneACCESS table, retaining in-frame rearrangements with V and J assigned. Such tables are incomplete; in checked studies, under half of the missing clones stem from an unresolved V gene, and the remainder is unexplained. For this sample there are around 120,000 clones; just over 90% appear just once. About 3.2% of the sample goes to the ten largest clones. On this clone: Its antigen remains unidentified. There are no base qualities to consult, and no much larger clone falls within one base.

Trimming removed 6 bases from V and 2 bases from J; the gene matches leave 4 bases unexplained. The CDR3 spans 16 residues, from the cysteine through the phenylalanine. The entry retains the CDR3 DNA only, 48 bases that are in frame from base 1. CDR1 and CDR2 are drawn from the germline V gene: ENHRY, SYGVKD. This material consisted of peripheral blood, taken after pregnancy. The rearrangement combines TRBV10-3 with TRBJ2-3; 14 nucleotides in the junction match TRBD2. The sequence came from a female donor with multiple sclerosis, enrolled in a pregnancy study. The DNA sequence is given as TGTGCCATCAGCTCGGGACTAGCGGGGGCCACAGATACGCAGTATTTT. The resulting protein is CAISSGLAGATDTQYF.